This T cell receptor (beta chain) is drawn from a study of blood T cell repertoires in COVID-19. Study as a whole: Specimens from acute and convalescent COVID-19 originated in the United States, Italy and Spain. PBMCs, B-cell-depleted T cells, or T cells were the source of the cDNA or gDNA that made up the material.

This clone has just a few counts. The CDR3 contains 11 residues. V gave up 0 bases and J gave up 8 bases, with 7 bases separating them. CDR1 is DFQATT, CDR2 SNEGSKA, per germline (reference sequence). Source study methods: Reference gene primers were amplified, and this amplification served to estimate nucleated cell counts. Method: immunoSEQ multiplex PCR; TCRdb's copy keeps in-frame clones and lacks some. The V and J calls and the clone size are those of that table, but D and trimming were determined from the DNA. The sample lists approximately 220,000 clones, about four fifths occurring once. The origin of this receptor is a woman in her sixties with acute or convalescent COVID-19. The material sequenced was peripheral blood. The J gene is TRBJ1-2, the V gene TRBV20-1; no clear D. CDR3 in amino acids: CSARDFSGYTF. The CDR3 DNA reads TGCAGTGCTAGAGATTTTAGCGGCTACACCTTC.